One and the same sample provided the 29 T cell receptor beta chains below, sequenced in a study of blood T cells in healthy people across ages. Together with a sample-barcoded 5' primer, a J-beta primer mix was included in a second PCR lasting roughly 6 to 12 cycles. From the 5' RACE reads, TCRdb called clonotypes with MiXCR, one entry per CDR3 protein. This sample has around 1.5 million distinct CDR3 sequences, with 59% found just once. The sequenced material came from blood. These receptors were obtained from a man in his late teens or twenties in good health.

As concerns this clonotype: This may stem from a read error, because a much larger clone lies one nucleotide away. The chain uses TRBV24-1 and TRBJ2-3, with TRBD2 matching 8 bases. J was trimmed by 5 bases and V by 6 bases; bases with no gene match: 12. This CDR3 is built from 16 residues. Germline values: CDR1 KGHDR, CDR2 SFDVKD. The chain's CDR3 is CATSKSSGGRIDTQYF. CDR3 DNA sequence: TGTGCCACCAGTAAGTCCAGCGGGGGCCGCATAGATACGCAGTATTTT.

The CDR3 DNA sequence: TGTGCCAGCAGCCTAACGGGACTAGCGGGGGATTATACAGATACGCAGTATTTT. Translating it yields CASSLTGLAGDYTDTQYF. The chain carries TRBV7-9 and TRBJ2-3, with 14 bases identical to TRBD2. The ends lost 5 bases at V and 3 bases at J; junction bases unmatched: 10. CDR3 length: 18 residues. Germline CDR1 and CDR2: SEHNR and FQNEAQ (reference sequence).

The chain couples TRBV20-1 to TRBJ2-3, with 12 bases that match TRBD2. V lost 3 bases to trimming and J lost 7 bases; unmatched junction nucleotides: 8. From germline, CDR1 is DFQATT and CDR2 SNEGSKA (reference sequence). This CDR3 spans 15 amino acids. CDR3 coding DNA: TGCAGTGCTAGCCTGACTAGCGGGAGTGGAAATACGCAGTATTTT. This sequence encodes CSASLTSGSGNTQYF.

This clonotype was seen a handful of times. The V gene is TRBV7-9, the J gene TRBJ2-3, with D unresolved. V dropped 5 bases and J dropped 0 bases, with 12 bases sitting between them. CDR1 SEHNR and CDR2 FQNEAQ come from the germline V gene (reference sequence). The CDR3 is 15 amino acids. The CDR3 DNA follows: TGTGCCAGCAGCACGAGACGGATTAGCACAGATACGCAGTATTTT. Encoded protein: CASSTRRISTDTQYF.

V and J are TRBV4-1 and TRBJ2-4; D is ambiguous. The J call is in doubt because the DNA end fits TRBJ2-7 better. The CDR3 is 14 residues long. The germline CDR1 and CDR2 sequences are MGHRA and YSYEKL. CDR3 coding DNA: TGCGCCAGCAGCCCCCAGTTGCGGACCTACGAGCAGTACTTC. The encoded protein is CASSPQLRTYEQYF.

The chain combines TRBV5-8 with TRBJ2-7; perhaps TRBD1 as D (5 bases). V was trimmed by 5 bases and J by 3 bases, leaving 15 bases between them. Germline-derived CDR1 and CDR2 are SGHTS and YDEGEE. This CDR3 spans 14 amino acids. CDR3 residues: CASRRKGIGYEQYF. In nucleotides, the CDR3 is TGTGCCAGCAGAAGGAAGGGGATCGGCTACGAGCAGTACTTC.

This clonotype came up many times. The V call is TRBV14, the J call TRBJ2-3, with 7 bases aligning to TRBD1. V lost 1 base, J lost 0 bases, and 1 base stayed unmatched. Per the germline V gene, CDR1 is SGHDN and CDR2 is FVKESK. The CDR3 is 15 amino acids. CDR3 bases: TGTGCCAGCAGCCAAGGGACAGGTAGCACAGATACGCAGTATTTT. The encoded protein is CASSQGTGSTDTQYF. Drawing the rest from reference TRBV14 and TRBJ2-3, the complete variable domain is EAGVTQFPSHSVIEKGQTVTLRCDPISGHDNLYWYRRVMGKEIKFLLHFVKESKQDESGMPNNRFLAERTGGTYSTLKVQPAELEDSGVYFCASSQGTGSTDTQYFGPGTRLTVL.

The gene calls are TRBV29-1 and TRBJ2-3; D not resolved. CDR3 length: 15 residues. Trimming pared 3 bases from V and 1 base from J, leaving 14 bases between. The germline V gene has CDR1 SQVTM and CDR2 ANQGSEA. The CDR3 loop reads CSVETSPHRTDTQYF. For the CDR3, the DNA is TGCAGCGTTGAGACTTCTCCCCACCGCACAGATACGCAGTATTTT.

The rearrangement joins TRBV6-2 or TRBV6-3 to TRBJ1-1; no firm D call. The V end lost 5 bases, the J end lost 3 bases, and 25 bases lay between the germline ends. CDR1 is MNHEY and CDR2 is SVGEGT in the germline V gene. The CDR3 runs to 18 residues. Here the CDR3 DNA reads TGTGCCAGCAGTCCCACAAAGCGGCCTGGGGTTGATCACACTGAAGCTTTCTTT. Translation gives CASSPTKRPGVDHTEAFF.

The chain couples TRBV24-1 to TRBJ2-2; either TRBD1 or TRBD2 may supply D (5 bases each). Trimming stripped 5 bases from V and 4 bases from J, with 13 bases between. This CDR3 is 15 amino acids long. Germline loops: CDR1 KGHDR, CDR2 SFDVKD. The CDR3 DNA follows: TGTGCCACCAGTGCCCCAGGGAGTGGCACCGGGGAGCTGTTTTTT. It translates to CATSAPGSGTGELFF.

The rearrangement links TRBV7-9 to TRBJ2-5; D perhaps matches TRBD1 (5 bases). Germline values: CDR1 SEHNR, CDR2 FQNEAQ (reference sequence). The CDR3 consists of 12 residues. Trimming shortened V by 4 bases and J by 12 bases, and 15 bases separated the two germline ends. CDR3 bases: TGTGCCAGCAGCTACCCCCAAGGGGAAAAGTACTTC. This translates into CASSYPQGEKYF.

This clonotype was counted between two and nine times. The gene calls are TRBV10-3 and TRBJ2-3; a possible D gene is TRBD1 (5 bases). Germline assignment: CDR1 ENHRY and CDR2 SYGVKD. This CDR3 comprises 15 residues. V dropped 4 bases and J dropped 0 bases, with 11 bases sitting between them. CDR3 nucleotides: TGTGCCATCAGTGCACAGGCAGAGAGCACAGATACGCAGTATTTT. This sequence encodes CAISAQAESTDTQYF.

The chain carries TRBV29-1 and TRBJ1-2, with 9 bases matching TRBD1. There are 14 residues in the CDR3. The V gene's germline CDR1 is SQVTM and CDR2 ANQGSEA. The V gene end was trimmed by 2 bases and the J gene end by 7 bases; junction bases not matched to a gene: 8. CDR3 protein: CSVEPWDRDPGYTF. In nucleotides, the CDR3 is TGCAGCGTTGAACCGTGGGACAGGGACCCTGGCTACACCTTC.

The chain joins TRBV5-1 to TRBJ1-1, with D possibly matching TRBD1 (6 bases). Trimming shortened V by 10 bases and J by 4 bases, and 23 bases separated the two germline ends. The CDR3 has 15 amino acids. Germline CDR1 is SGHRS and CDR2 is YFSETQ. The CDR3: CAGTPSGGSATEAFF. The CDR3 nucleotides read TGCGCCGGCACCCCTTCTGGGGGCAGTGCCACTGAAGCTTTCTTT.

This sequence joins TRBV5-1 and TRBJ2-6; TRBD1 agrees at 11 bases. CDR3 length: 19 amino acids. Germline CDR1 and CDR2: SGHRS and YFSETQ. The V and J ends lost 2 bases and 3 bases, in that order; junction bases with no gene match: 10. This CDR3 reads CASSFLPGQGASGANVLTF. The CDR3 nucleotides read TGCGCCAGCAGCTTCCTTCCCGGACAGGGGGCAAGTGGGGCCAACGTCCTGACTTTC.

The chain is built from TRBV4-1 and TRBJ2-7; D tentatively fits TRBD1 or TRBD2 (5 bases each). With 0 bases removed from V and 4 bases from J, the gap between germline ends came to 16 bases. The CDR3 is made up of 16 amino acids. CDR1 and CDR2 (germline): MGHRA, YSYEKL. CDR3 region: CASSQEFRSGTYEQYF. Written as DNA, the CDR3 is TGCGCCAGCAGCCAAGAATTTCGGTCAGGGACGTACGAGCAGTACTTC.

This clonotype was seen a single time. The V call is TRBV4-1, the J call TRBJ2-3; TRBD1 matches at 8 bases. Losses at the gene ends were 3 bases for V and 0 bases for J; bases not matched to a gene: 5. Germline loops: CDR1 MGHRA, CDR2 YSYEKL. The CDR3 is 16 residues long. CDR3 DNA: TGCGCCAGCAGCCATCGGACAGGGTATAGCACAGATACGCAGTATTTT. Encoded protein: CASSHRTGYSTDTQYF.

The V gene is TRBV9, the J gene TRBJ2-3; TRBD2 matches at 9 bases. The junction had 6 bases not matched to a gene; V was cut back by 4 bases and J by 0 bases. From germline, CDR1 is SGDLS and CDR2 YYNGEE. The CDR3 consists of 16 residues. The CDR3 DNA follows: TGTGCCAGCAGCCCAAGACTAGCGGTTAGCACAGATACGCAGTATTTT. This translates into CASSPRLAVSTDTQYF.

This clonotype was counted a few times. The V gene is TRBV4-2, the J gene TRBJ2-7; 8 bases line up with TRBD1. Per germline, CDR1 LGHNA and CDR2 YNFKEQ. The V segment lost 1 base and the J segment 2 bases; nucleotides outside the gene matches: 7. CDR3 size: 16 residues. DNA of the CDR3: TGTGCCAGCAGCCAAGCTGAGGGGACAGGAACCTACGAGCAGTACTTC. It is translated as CASSQAEGTGTYEQYF.

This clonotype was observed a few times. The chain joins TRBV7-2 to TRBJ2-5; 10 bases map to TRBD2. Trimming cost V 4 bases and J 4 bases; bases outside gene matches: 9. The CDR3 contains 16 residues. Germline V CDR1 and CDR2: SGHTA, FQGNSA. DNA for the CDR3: TGTGCCAGCAGCTCTACGCCTAGCGGGGGTCGAGAGACCCAGTACTTC. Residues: CASSSTPSGGRETQYF.

CDR3 nucleotides: TGTGCCAGCAGTCAAACCAGACTAGCGGGGGGGAATGAGCAGTTCTTC. This encodes CASSQTRLAGGNEQFF. This chain links TRBV2 with TRBJ2-1, with 14 bases aligning to TRBD2. Per germline, CDR1 SNHLY and CDR2 FYNNEI. There are 16 residues in the CDR3. V lost 5 bases, J lost 7 bases, and 7 bases stayed unmatched. Full variable domain (missing parts from reference TRBV2 and TRBJ2-1): EPEVTQTPSHQVTQMGQEVILRCVPISNHLYFYWYRQILGQKVEFLVSFYNNEISEKSEIFDDQFSVERPDGSNFTLKIRSTKLEDSAMYFCASSQTRLAGGNEQFFGPGTRLTVL.

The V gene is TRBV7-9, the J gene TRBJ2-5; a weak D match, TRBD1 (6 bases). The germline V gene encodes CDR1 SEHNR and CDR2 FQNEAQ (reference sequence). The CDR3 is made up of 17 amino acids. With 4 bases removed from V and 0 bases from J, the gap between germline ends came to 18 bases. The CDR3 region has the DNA TGTGCCAGCAGCTACATTCCCCCTGGACAGAACCAAGAGACCCAGTACTTC. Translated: CASSYIPPGQNQETQYF.

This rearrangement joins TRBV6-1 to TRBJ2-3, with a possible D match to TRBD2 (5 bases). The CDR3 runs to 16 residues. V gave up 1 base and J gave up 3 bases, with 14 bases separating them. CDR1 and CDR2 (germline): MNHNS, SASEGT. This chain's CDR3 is CASSEDAAERTDTQYF. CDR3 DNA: TGTGCCAGCAGTGAAGACGCGGCGGAGCGGACAGATACGCAGTATTTT.

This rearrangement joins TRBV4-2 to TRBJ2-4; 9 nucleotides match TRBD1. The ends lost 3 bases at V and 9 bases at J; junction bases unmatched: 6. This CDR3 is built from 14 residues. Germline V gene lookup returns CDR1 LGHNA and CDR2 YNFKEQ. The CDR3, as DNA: TGTGCCAGCAGCCAGGACGGACAGGGGCCCATTCAGTACTTC. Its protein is CASSQDGQGPIQYF.

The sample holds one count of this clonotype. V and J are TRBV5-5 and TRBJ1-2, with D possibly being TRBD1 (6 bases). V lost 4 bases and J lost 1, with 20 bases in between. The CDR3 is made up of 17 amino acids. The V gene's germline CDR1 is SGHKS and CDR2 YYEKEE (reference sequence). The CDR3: CASSEGHLITLNYGYTF. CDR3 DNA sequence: TGTGCCAGCAGCGAGGGACACTTAATCACCCTTAACTATGGCTACACCTTC.

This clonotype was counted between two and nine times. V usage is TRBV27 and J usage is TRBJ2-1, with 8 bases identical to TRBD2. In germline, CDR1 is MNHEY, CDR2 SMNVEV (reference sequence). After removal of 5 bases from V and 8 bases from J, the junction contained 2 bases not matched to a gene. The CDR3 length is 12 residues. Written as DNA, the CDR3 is TGTGCCAGCAGTGGACTAGCCGATGAGCAGTTCTTC. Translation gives CASSGLADEQFF.

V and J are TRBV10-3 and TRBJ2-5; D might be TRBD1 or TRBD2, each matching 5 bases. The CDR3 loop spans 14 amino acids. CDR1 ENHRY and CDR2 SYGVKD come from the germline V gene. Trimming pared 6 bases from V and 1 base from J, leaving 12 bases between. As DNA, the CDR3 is TGTGCCATCAGGGAACGGGACGGCCAAGAGACCCAGTACTTC. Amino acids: CAIRERDGQETQYF.

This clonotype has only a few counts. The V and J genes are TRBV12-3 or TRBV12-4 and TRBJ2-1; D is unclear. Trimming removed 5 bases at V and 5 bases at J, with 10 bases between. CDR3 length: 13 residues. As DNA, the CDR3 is TGTGCCAGCAGTCCGCGTCGGGACAATGAGCAGTTCTTC. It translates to CASSPRRDNEQFF.

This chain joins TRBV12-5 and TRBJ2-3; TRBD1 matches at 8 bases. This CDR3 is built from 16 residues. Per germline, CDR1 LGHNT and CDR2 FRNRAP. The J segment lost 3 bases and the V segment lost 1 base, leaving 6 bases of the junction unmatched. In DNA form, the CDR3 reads TGTGCTAGTGGTTTGGGCCGGGACAGGCAAACAGATACGCAGTATTTT. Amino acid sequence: CASGLGRDRQTDTQYF.